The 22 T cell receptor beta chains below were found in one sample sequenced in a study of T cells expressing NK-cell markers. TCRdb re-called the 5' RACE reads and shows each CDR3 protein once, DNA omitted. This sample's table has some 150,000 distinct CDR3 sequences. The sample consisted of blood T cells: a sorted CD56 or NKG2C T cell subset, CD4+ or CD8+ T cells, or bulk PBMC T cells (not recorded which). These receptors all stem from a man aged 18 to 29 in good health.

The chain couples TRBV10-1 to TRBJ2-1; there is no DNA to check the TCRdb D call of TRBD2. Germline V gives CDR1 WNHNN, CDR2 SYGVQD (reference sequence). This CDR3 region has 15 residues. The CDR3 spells CASSESGSVTNEQFF.

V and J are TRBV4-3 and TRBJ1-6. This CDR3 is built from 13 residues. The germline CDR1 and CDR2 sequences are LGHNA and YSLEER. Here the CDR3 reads CASSQGSGHPLHF.

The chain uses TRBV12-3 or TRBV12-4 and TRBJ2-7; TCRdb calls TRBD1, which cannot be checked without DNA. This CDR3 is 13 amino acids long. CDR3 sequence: CASSLDRGMEQYF.

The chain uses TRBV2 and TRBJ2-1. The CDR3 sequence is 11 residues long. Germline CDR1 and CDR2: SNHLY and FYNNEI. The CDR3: CASSDAGRQFF.

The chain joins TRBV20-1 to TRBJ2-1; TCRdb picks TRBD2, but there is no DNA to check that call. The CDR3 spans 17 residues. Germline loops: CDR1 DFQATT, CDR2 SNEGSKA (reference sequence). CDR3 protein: CSAERRPGLAVSNEQFF.

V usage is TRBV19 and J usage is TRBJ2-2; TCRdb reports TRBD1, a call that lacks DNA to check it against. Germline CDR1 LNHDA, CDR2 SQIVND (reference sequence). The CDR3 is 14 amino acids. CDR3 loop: CASRPQGAAGELFF.

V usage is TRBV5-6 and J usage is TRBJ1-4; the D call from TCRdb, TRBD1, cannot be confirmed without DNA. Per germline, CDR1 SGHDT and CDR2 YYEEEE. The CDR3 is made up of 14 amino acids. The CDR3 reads CASSLGGSGEKLFF.

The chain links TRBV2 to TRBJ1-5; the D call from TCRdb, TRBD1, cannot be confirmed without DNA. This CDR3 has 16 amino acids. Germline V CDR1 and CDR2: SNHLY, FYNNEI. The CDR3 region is CARSVVAGDADQPQHF. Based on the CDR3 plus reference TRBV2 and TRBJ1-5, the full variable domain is EPEVTQTPSHQVTQMGQEVILRCVPISNHLYFYWYRQILGQKVEFLVSFYNNEISEKSEIFDDQFSVERPDGSNFTLKIRSTKLEDSAMYFCARSVVAGDADQPQHFGDGTRLSIL.

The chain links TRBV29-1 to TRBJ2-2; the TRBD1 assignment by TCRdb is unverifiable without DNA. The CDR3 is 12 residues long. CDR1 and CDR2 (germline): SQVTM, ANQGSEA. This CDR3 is CSAMGKGGELFF.

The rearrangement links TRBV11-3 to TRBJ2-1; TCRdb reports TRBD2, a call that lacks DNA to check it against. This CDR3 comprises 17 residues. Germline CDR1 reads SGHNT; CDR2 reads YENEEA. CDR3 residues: CASSSAAFGQSGHEQFF.

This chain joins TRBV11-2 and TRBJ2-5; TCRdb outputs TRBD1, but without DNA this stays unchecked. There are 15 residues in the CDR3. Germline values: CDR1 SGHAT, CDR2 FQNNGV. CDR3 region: CASSTTGGRGETQYF. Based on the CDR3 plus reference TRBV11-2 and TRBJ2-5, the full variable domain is EAGVAQSPRYKIIEKRQSVAFWCNPISGHATLYWYQQILGQGPKLLIQFQNNGVVDDSQLPKDRFSAERLKGVDSTLKIQPAKLEDSAVYLCASSTTGGRGETQYFGPGTRLLVL.

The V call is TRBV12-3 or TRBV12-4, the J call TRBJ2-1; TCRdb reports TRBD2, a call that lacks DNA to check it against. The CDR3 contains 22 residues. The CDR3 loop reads CASSLVPIISAGAHVTYNEQFF.

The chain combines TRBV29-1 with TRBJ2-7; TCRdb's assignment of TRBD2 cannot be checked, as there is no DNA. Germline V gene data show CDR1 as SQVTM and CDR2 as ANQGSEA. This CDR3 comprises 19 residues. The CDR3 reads CSVEVLGTAGLGQSYEQYF.

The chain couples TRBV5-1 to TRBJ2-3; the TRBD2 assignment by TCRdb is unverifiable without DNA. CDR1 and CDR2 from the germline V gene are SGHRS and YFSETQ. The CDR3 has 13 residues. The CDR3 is CASSLYGPDTQYF.

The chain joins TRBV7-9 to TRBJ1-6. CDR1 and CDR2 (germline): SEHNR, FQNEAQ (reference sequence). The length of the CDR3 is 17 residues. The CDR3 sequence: CASSLWGAASYNSPLHF. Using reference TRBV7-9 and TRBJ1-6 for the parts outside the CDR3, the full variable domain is DTGVSQNPRHKITKRGQNVTFRCDPISEHNRLYWYRQTLGQGPEFLTYFQNEAQLEKSRLLSDRFSAERPKGSFSTLEIQRTEQGDSAMYLCASSLWGAASYNSPLHFGNGTRLTVT.

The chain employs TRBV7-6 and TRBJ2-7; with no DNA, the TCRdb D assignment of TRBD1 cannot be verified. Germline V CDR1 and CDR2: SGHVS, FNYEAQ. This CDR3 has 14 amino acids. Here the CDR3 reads CASSLGTGNYEQYF.

CDR3 amino acids: CASRAGGSYNEQFF. This chain joins TRBV19 and TRBJ2-1; the TRBD2 assignment by TCRdb is unverifiable without DNA. There are 14 residues in the CDR3. Germline CDR1 reads LNHDA; CDR2 reads SQIVND (reference sequence).

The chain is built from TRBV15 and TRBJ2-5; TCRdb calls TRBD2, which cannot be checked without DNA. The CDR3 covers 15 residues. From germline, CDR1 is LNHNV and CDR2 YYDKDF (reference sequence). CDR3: CATSSGTSGQETQYF.

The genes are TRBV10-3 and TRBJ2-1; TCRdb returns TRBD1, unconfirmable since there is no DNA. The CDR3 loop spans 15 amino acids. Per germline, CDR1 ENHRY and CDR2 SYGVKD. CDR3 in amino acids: CAISDPGGRHNEQFF.

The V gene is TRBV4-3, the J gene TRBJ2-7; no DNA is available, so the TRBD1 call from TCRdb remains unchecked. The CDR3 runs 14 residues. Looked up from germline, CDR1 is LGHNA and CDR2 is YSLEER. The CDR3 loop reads CASSQDPRDNEQYF.

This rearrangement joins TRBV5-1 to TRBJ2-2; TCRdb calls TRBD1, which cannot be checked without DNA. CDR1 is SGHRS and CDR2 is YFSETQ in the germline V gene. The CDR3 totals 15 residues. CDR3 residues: CASSNRQGYTGELFF.

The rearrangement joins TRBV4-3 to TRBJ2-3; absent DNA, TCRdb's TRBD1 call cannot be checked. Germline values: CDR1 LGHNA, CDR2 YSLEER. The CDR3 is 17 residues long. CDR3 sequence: CASSPTWTPSGTDTQYF.